These 24 T cell receptor beta chains were all obtained from the same sample, sequenced in a study of blood T cell repertoires in COVID-19. Repertoires were generated with immunoSEQ multiplex PCR, while TCRdb's copy carries only in-frame clones and drops some. Of 200,000 to 250,000 clones in the sample, 88% were seen once. The specimen sequenced was PBMCs or T cells enriched from blood (not recorded which). Receptor source: a woman between 25 and 40 years old who had been exposed to COVID-19.

This chain joins TRBV5-4 and TRBJ2-7, with TRBD2 identical over 10 bases. This CDR3 has 15 amino acids. Per the germline V gene, CDR1 is SGHNT and CDR2 is YYREEE (reference sequence). V shed 4 bases, J shed 5 bases, and the junction held 9 bases outside the gene matches. The CDR3 region is CASSPFSGRSHEQYF. The CDR3, as DNA: TGTGCCAGCAGCCCCTTTAGCGGGAGGTCTCACGAGCAGTACTTC.

The table lists this clone with a few counts. This chain links TRBV14 with TRBJ2-7, with D hard to call. The CDR3 runs to 13 residues. Germline CDR1 is SGHDN and CDR2 is FVKESK. The V end lost 0 bases, the J end lost 3 bases, and 6 bases lay between the germline ends. For the CDR3, the DNA is TGTGCCAGCAGCCAAGAAGCCGGCTACGAGCAGTACTTC. Translation gives CASSQEAGYEQYF.

This chain links TRBV3-1 (or the pseudogene TRBV3-2) with TRBJ2-3; D may be TRBD2 (6 bases). This CDR3 is built from 13 residues. V lost 7 bases and J 1 base, leaving 9 bases between the germline ends. CDR1 and CDR2 from the germline V gene are LGHDT and YNNKEL (reference sequence). The CDR3 loop reads CASTAGRTDTQYF. The CDR3, as DNA: TGTGCCAGCACGGCGGGGCGCACAGATACGCAGTATTTT.

The rearrangement joins TRBV5-6 to TRBJ1-1; D remains ambiguous. The CDR3 spans 14 residues. Trimming pared 4 bases from V and 0 bases from J, leaving 10 bases between. Germline V gene data show CDR1 as SGHDT and CDR2 as YYEEEE. The CDR3 sequence is CASSRVLVNTEAFF. The CDR3 DNA follows: TGTGCCAGCAGCCGAGTTCTGGTGAACACTGAAGCTTTCTTT.

The chain employs TRBV6-4 and TRBJ2-2, with TRBD1 matching 7 bases. This CDR3 comprises 18 residues. Germline CDR1 reads MRHNA; CDR2 reads SNTAGT. The trim removed 5 bases at V and 2 bases at J, leaving 14 bases unmatched. CDR3 region: CASSTRITGVANTGELFF. The DNA of the CDR3 is TGTGCCAGCAGTACGCGGATCACAGGGGTCGCAAACACCGGGGAGCTGTTTTTT.

This clone appeared a single time. CDR3 residues: CASSRGASSYEQYF. DNA for the CDR3: TGTGCCAGCAGCCGCGGTGCGAGCTCCTACGAGCAGTACTTC. The chain recombines TRBV3-1 (or the pseudogene TRBV3-2) with TRBJ2-7; D not resolved. Germline V gives CDR1 LGHDT, CDR2 YNNKEL (reference sequence). The CDR3 runs 14 residues. The V and J ends lost 4 bases and 0 bases respectively, with 10 bases between them.

The V and J genes are TRBV30 and TRBJ2-7; D gene ambiguous. The CDR3 loop spans 14 amino acids. V was trimmed by 2 bases and J by 2 bases, leaving 13 bases between them. CDR1 is GTSNPN, CDR2 SVGIG, per germline (reference sequence). The chain's CDR3 is CAWSLGVAAYEQYF. The CDR3 DNA is TGTGCCTGGAGTCTAGGAGTGGCAGCCTACGAGCAGTACTTC.

The genes are TRBV5-4 and TRBJ2-3, with 7 bases fitting TRBD2. The CDR3 sequence is 15 residues long. After removal of 2 bases from V and 2 bases from J, the junction contained 5 bases not matched to a gene. Germline-derived CDR1 and CDR2 are SGHNT and YYREEE (reference sequence). CDR3 sequence: CASSFRTRYTDTQYF. Written as DNA, the CDR3 is TGTGCCAGCAGCTTCCGGACTAGGTACACAGATACGCAGTATTTT. Supplemented by reference TRBV5-4 and TRBJ2-3, the full variable domain reads ETGVTQSPTHLIKTRGQQVTLRCSSQSGHNTVSWYQQALGQGPQFIFQYYREEENGRGNFPPRFSGLQFPNYSSELNVNALELDDSALYLCASSFRTRYTDTQYFGPGTRLTVL.

This rearrangement joins TRBV3-1 (or the pseudogene TRBV3-2) to TRBJ2-5, with D tentatively TRBD1 (7 bases). The V gene lost 1 base and the J gene lost 3 bases, with 15 bases spanning the gap. From germline, CDR1 is LGHDT and CDR2 YNNKEL (reference sequence). This CDR3 spans 16 amino acids. The CDR3 sequence is CASSQGRGRGEETQYF. The CDR3, as DNA: TGTGCCAGCAGCCAAGGGAGGGGGCGCGGGGAAGAGACCCAGTACTTC.

The chain couples TRBV6-5 to TRBJ2-7, with 7 bases lining up with TRBD2. Germline trimming cut 6 bases from V and 2 bases from J; bases unmatched to any gene: 7. Germline V gene sequence: CDR1 MNHEY, CDR2 SVGAGI. The CDR3 consists of 14 residues. The CDR3 is CASRATGTTYEQYF. The CDR3 region has the DNA TGTGCCAGCAGAGCAACCGGGACTACCTACGAGCAGTACTTC.

The chain carries TRBV4-1 and TRBJ1-2, with D uncertain. Trimming pared 0 bases from V and 5 bases from J, leaving 13 bases between. Germline V lookup: CDR1 MGHRA, CDR2 YSYEKL. This CDR3 spans 15 amino acids. The CDR3 here is CASSQEGPGKYGYTF. The CDR3 DNA reads TGCGCCAGCAGCCAAGAAGGACCCGGGAAATATGGCTACACCTTC.

The V and J genes are TRBV28 and TRBJ1-5, with TRBD1 as a possible D gene (6 bases). The ends were cut back, 5 bases at V and 1 base at J, with 12 bases in the middle. The CDR3 is 15 residues long. Germline CDR1 is MDHEN and CDR2 is SYDVKM. CDR3 nucleotides: TGTGCCAGCAGTATGACAGGTTTCAGCAATCAGCCCCAGCATTTT. Translating it yields CASSMTGFSNQPQHF.

This chain connects TRBV19 to TRBJ1-6, with 9 bases fitting TRBD1. Trimming removed 9 bases from V and 14 bases from J; junction bases left unmatched: 17. The CDR3 sequence is 15 residues long. The germline gives CDR1 LNHDA, CDR2 SQIVND (reference sequence). The CDR3: CASGTGLGDARALHF. The CDR3 region has the DNA TGTGCCAGCGGGACAGGGTTGGGTGACGCGCGGGCCCTCCACTTT.

This chain joins TRBV5-1 and TRBJ2-7, with D tentatively TRBD2 (6 bases). Trimming pared 0 bases from V and 2 bases from J, leaving 12 bases between. There are 15 residues in the CDR3. In germline, CDR1 is SGHRS, CDR2 YFSETQ. CDR3 sequence (DNA): TGCGCCAGCAGCTTGGGTAGCGGAATAACCTACGAGCAGTACTTC. Translating it yields CASSLGSGITYEQYF.

The chain carries TRBV15 and TRBJ1-3; maybe TRBD1 (5 bases). The ends were cut back, 5 bases at V and 0 bases at J, with 8 bases in the middle. Germline loops: CDR1 LNHNV, CDR2 YYDKDF (reference sequence). The CDR3 loop spans 14 amino acids. The CDR3 protein is CATSFDSSGNTIYF. CDR3 DNA: TGTGCCACCAGCTTCGACAGCTCTGGAAACACCATATATTTT.

The chain couples TRBV3-1 (or the pseudogene TRBV3-2) to TRBJ2-7; D may be TRBD2 (6 bases). Germline CDR1 is LGHDT and CDR2 is YNNKEL (reference sequence). The CDR3 runs 15 residues. V was clipped by 0 bases and J by 0 bases, with 9 bases between them. CDR3 nucleotides: TGTGCCAGCAGCCAAGAAGCAGCGGGCTCCTACGAGCAGTACTTC. It yields the protein CASSQEAAGSYEQYF.

The chain couples TRBV7-5 to TRBJ2-3; the D segment call TRBD2 is taken from the table without a DNA check. TRBV7-5 is a pseudogene locus. The CDR3 sequence is 18 residues long. The CDR3 nucleotides read TGTGTCAGAAGCAGGGAGGGACCACCACCCCAAAGCACAGATACGCAGTATTTT. Protein product: CVRSREGPPPQSTDTQYF.

The chain has TRBV6-5 and TRBJ2-2; possible D gene TRBD2, 5 bases. The CDR3 consists of 16 residues. The V and J ends lost 2 bases and 7 bases respectively, with 17 bases between them. Germline V gives CDR1 MNHEY, CDR2 SVGAGI. CDR3: CASSYGSIGVVGELFF. The DNA for the CDR3 is TGTGCCAGCAGTTACGGAAGCATCGGGGTGGTCGGGGAGCTGTTTTTT.

The chain has TRBV1 and TRBJ2-1; no check of the table's D call, TRBD1, against the DNA was made. TRBV1 is a known pseudogene. CDR3 length: 16 amino acids. CDR3 bases: TGCACCAGCAGCCAAGCCGGACAGGGTTTGGACAATGAGCAGTTCTTC. It codes for CTSSQAGQGLDNEQFF.

J is TRBJ1-2 and V is TRBV27, with TRBD1 matching over 8 bases. The CDR3 consists of 18 residues. V trimming: 4 bases; J trimming: 8 bases; junction bases outside the gene matches: 21. CDR1 and CDR2 (germline): MNHEY, SMNVEV (reference sequence). The CDR3, as DNA: TGTGCCAGCAGTTCCCTTTCCTTCGACAGGGGAGGTTTTGGGGGCTACACCTTC. Protein product: CASSSLSFDRGGFGGYTF.

The J gene is TRBJ1-1, the V gene TRBV2, with 9 nucleotides matching TRBD1. The germline V gene has CDR1 SNHLY and CDR2 FYNNEI. The V and J ends lost 4 bases and 4 bases, in that order; junction bases with no gene match: 4. The CDR3 contains 14 residues. DNA of the CDR3: TGTGCCAGCAGTGGGGGACAGGGAGGCACTGAAGCTTTCTTT. It encodes CASSGGQGGTEAFF.

V gene TRBV2 combines with J gene TRBJ2-2; a possible D gene is TRBD2 (6 bases). V gave up 6 bases and J gave up 0 bases, with 14 bases separating them. This CDR3 comprises 16 residues. Germline CDR1 and CDR2: SNHLY and FYNNEI. CDR3 region: CASRWGDAPNTGELFF. In DNA form, the CDR3 reads TGTGCCAGCAGGTGGGGGGACGCGCCGAACACCGGGGAGCTGTTTTTT.

J is TRBJ1-1 and V is TRBV6-5; 7 nucleotides match TRBD1. With 6 bases clipped from V and 6 bases from J, the junction kept 10 bases outside the gene matches. The CDR3 contains 14 residues. Germline CDR1 MNHEY, CDR2 SVGAGI. The CDR3 region has the DNA TGTGCCAGCAGCAAAAACAGGGGAAGGGCTGAAGCTTTCTTT. Its protein product is CASSKNRGRAEAFF.

This clone was picked up one time. This rearrangement joins TRBV6-5 to TRBJ2-7; TRBD1 matches 9 bases. The CDR3 is made up of 14 amino acids. V shed 5 bases, J shed 0 bases, and the junction held 2 bases outside the gene matches. Germline assignment: CDR1 MNHEY and CDR2 SVGAGI. The CDR3 sequence is CASSRQGVSYEQYF. CDR3 DNA sequence: TGTGCCAGCAGTAGACAGGGGGTCTCCTACGAGCAGTACTTC.